The 26 T cell receptor beta chains below were found in one sample sequenced in a study of T cell responses to AZD1222 COVID-19 vaccine (dated by TCRdb to about 2021). The time point label here, explained by the study, means: about 28 days (+/-7) after the second vaccine dose. Library method: the immunoSEQ multiplex PCR assay. TCRdb's version of the immuneACCESS table is confined to in-frame rearrangements and falls short of the full clone set. An unresolved V gene accounts for under half of the shortfall where checked; the remainder is of unknown origin. The sample includes around 200,000 clones, with around 94% observed a single time. Around 1.6% of the sample is in the top ten clones. Sequenced here: peripheral blood, sampled 28 days after the second AZD1222 dose. The receptors were sampled from an adult who received the AZD1222 COVID-19 vaccine.

The chain couples TRBV6-5 to TRBJ2-1, with D possibly TRBD2 on 5 matching bases. This CDR3 is 13 amino acids long. Germline-derived CDR1 and CDR2 are MNHEY and SVGAGI. V shed 0 bases and J shed 10 bases, with 10 bases lying between them. Here the CDR3 reads CASSYSRGPEQFF. The CDR3 region has the DNA TGTGCCAGCAGTTACTCGCGCGGGCCCGAGCAGTTCTTC.

V is TRBV5-1 and J is TRBJ2-7; D is possibly TRBD1 or TRBD2 (5 bases each). V was shortened by 7 bases and J by 9 bases, with 23 bases between the two germline ends. Germline V CDR1 and CDR2: SGHRS, YFSETQ. There are 14 residues in the CDR3. CDR3 nucleotides: TGCGCCAGCCGCCCAGAGGGCAGCCCTGGGGGGCAGTACTTC. It translates to CASRPEGSPGGQYF. Full variable domain (rest looked up from reference TRBV5-1 and TRBJ2-7): KAGVTQTPRYLIKTRGQQVTLSCSPISGHRSVSWYQQTPGQGLQFLFEYFSETQRNKGNFPGRFSGRQFSNSRSEMNVSTLELGDSALYLCASRPEGSPGGQYFGPGTRLTVT.

This chain uses TRBV6-2 or TRBV6-3 with TRBJ1-6; D is possibly TRBD1 (5 bases). Trimming took off 2 bases at V and 8 bases at J, with 10 bases between the two ends. CDR3 size: 14 residues. Germline lookup yields CDR1 MNHEY and CDR2 SVGEGT. DNA for the CDR3: TGTGCCAGCAGTTACCAGGGTAGGCATTCACCCCTCCACTTT. Translation: CASSYQGRHSPLHF.

In this sample, this clone turned up once. This chain uses TRBV6-6 with TRBJ2-2; 7 nucleotides align to TRBD2. Per germline, CDR1 MNHNY and CDR2 SVGAGI (reference sequence). This CDR3 has 14 amino acids. V trimming: 2 bases; J trimming: 6 bases; junction bases outside the gene matches: 3. The CDR3 region has the DNA TGTGCCAGCAGTTACAATGGGGGGGCCGGGGAGCTGTTTTTT. This codes for CASSYNGGAGELFF.

The gene calls are TRBV4-1 and TRBJ2-2; unclear D gene. The germline V gene encodes CDR1 MGHRA and CDR2 YSYEKL. V was clipped by 0 bases and J by 4 bases, with 9 bases between them. There are 15 residues in the CDR3. In DNA form, the CDR3 reads TGCGCCAGCAGCCAAGAGCTGGCGATCACCGGGGAGCTGTTTTTT. Translated, it gives CASSQELAITGELFF.

The genes are TRBV5-1 and TRBJ2-3, with TRBD2 matching 11 bases. Per germline, CDR1 SGHRS and CDR2 YFSETQ. CDR3 length equals 15 residues. V dropped 4 bases and J dropped 6; count of bases not matched to a gene: 7. CDR3 nucleotide sequence: TGCGCCAGCAGCCCTACTAGCGGGAGTGAGGATACGCAGTATTTT. As protein: CASSPTSGSEDTQYF.

V and J are TRBV6-2 or TRBV6-3 and TRBJ1-1; tentative D call: TRBD1 (6 bases). Germline V gene data show CDR1 as MNHEY and CDR2 as SVGEGT. CDR3 length: 13 residues. With 5 bases removed from V and 4 bases from J, the gap between germline ends came to 11 bases. Here the CDR3 DNA reads TGTGCCAGCAGTGTCATGGGGGCCACTGAAGCTTTCTTT. Amino acids: CASSVMGATEAFF.

The chain employs TRBV3-1 (or the pseudogene TRBV3-2) and TRBJ2-7, with TRBD2 identical over 7 bases. Looked up from germline, CDR1 is LGHDT and CDR2 is YNNKEL (reference sequence). The CDR3 extends over 14 amino acids. J was trimmed by 6 bases and V by 3 bases; bases with no gene match: 8. CDR3 DNA sequence: TGTGCCAGCAGCCAGGCCGGGGGGATTTCCGAGCAGTACTTC. Its protein is CASSQAGGISEQYF.

This clone was observed a few times. CDR3 sequence (DNA): TGTGCCAGCAGCTACAACAGGGAGCAGTACTTC. Residues: CASSYNREQYF. The chain recombines TRBV2 with TRBJ2-7; TRBD1 might be the D (5 bases). This CDR3 spans 11 amino acids. Germline CDR1 and CDR2: SNHLY and FYNNEI. Trimming shortened V by 6 bases and J by 7 bases, and 10 bases separated the two germline ends.

The sample holds one count of this clone. V is TRBV5-4 and J is TRBJ2-3; no clear D gene. CDR1 is SGHNT and CDR2 is YYREEE in the germline V gene (reference sequence). The CDR3 contains 11 residues. The germline V and J ends were trimmed by 5 bases and 3 bases, with 4 bases remaining between them. CDR3 loop: CASSRTDTQYF. The DNA of the CDR3 is TGTGCCAGCAGTCGAACAGATACGCAGTATTTT. Variable domain in full (rest from reference TRBV5-4 and TRBJ2-3): ETGVTQSPTHLIKTRGQQVTLRCSSQSGHNTVSWYQQALGQGPQFIFQYYREEENGRGNFPPRFSGLQFPNYSSELNVNALELDDSALYLCASSRTDTQYFGPGTRLTVL.

V gene TRBV27 combines with J gene TRBJ2-7; 8 nucleotides align to TRBD1. The CDR3 runs to 15 residues. Germline-derived CDR1 and CDR2 are MNHEY and SMNVEV (reference sequence). With V trimmed by 4 bases and J by 3 bases, 8 bases remained unmatched. CDR3 amino acids: CASSYHRQGIYEQYF. CDR3 DNA sequence: TGTGCCAGCAGTTACCATCGACAGGGGATCTACGAGCAGTACTTC.

CDR3 region: CASSPDRGYQPQHF. DNA for the CDR3: TGTGCCAGCAGCCCGGACAGGGGATATCAGCCCCAGCATTTT. The chain has TRBV5-8 and TRBJ1-5; 9 nucleotides match TRBD1. The germline V gene encodes CDR1 SGHTS and CDR2 YDEGEE. The trim removed 4 bases at V and 5 bases at J, leaving 4 bases unmatched. CDR3 length: 14 amino acids.

The chain recombines TRBV9 with TRBJ2-3; the D call may be TRBD1 or TRBD2 (5 bases each). The CDR3 spans 15 residues. Trimming took off 4 bases at V and 2 bases at J, with 14 bases between the two ends. The V gene's germline CDR1 is SGDLS and CDR2 YYNGEE. The CDR3 reads CASSFPSGPTDTQYF. Here the CDR3 DNA reads TGTGCCAGCAGCTTTCCCTCGGGGCCCACAGATACGCAGTATTTT.

The V gene is TRBV27, the J gene TRBJ1-2; TRBD1 agrees at 8 bases. In germline, CDR1 is MNHEY, CDR2 SMNVEV (reference sequence). J gave up 3 bases and V 3 bases, and 6 bases lay outside the gene matches. The CDR3 has 15 amino acids. CDR3 region: CASSLIPGGDYGYTF. CDR3 coding DNA: TGTGCCAGCAGTTTGATTCCAGGGGGCGACTATGGCTACACCTTC.

This chain links TRBV19 with TRBJ1-5; 9 nucleotides agree with TRBD1. This CDR3 is 13 amino acids long. The junction had 1 base not matched to a gene; V was cut back by 6 bases and J by 4 bases. CDR1 is LNHDA, CDR2 SQIVND, per germline (reference sequence). The CDR3 region is CASRDRGNQPQHF. CDR3 bases: TGTGCCAGTAGGGACAGGGGAAATCAGCCCCAGCATTTT.

In the case of this clone: Other nucleotide sequences in the sample specify the same CDR3. The rearrangement uses TRBV19 and TRBJ2-1; D unclear. Per the germline V gene, CDR1 is LNHDA and CDR2 is SQIVND (reference sequence). Trimming removed 7 bases at V and 3 bases at J, with 10 bases between. This CDR3 has 13 amino acids. The chain's CDR3 is CASNQGLYNEQFF. The CDR3 DNA follows: TGTGCCAGTAACCAAGGCCTCTACAATGAGCAGTTCTTC.

This clone has only one observation. This sequence joins TRBV6-6 and TRBJ2-1, with D possibly TRBD1 on 5 matching bases. The CDR3 totals 16 residues. The V and J ends lost 2 bases and 0 bases respectively, with 11 bases between them. Germline-derived CDR1 and CDR2 are MNHNY and SVGAGI (reference sequence). The CDR3 bases are TGTGCCAGCAGTTACACAGGCTTGAGCTCCTACAATGAGCAGTTCTTC. Its protein product is CASSYTGLSSYNEQFF.

The genes are TRBV7-8 and TRBJ2-1; D is perhaps TRBD1 (6 bases). This CDR3 contains 15 residues. Germline values: CDR1 SGHVS, CDR2 FQNEAQ. The V end lost 7 bases, the J end lost 2 bases, and 15 bases lay between the germline ends. This CDR3 is CASNKYRVPYNEQFF. CDR3 DNA: TGTGCCAGCAACAAATACAGGGTTCCCTACAATGAGCAGTTCTTC.

The chain couples TRBV5-4 to TRBJ2-1; 9 bases agree with TRBD1. CDR3 length: 14 amino acids. J was trimmed by 5 bases and V by 4 bases; bases with no gene match: 4. Germline-derived CDR1 and CDR2 are SGHNT and YYREEE (reference sequence). CDR3 DNA: TGTGCCAGCAGCGGACAGGGGAAAAACAATGAGCAGTTCTTC. Its protein is CASSGQGKNNEQFF.

The rearrangement joins TRBV25-1 to TRBJ1-1, with TRBD1 matching over 7 bases. Looked up from germline, CDR1 is MGHDK and CDR2 is SYGVNS. This CDR3 spans 16 amino acids. V trimming: 1 base; J trimming: 4 bases; junction bases outside the gene matches: 9. As DNA, the CDR3 is TGTGCCAGCAGTGAATTTAAGGGGGCCGGCCTCACTGAAGCTTTCTTT. This encodes CASSEFKGAGLTEAFF. The entire variable domain, with the rest obtained from reference TRBV25-1 and TRBJ1-1, is as follows: EADIYQTPRYLVIGTGKKITLECSQTMGHDKMYWYQQDPGMELHLIHYSYGVNSTEKGDLSSESTVSRIRTEHFPLTLESARPSHTSQYLCASSEFKGAGLTEAFFGQGTRLTVV.

The gene calls are TRBV5-1 and TRBJ2-4; tentatively, D is TRBD1 (6 bases). This CDR3 is built from 14 residues. V was clipped by 5 bases and J by 1 base, with 10 bases between them. CDR1 is SGHRS and CDR2 is YFSETQ in the germline V gene. The CDR3 sequence is CASRSGQAKNIQYF. The CDR3 DNA is TGCGCCAGCAGGAGTGGACAGGCCAAAAACATTCAGTACTTC.

V usage is TRBV5-5 and J usage is TRBJ1-2; D uncertain. CDR1 is SGHKS and CDR2 is YYEKEE in the germline V gene (reference sequence). The CDR3 totals 15 residues. With 1 base removed from V and 4 bases from J, the gap between germline ends came to 14 bases. The CDR3 protein is CASSLSRALGYGYTF. The CDR3 nucleotides read TGTGCCAGCAGCTTGTCACGGGCTTTAGGCTATGGCTACACCTTC.

J is TRBJ2-2 and V is TRBV5-5; D remains unclear. The CDR3 runs 17 residues. Trimming stripped 4 bases from V and 4 bases from J, with 20 bases between. The germline CDR1 and CDR2 sequences are SGHKS and YYEKEE (reference sequence). In DNA, the CDR3 is TGTGCCAGCAGCGCACCGTCCCGCAGGCCCCCCACCGGGGAGCTGTTTTTT. Translated, it gives CASSAPSRRPPTGELFF.

CDR3 bases: TGTGCCATCCCTTTGGGTCCAGGGACCCTATATGGCTACACCTTC. Translating gives CAIPLGPGTLYGYTF. The chain employs TRBV6-5 and TRBJ1-2, with D possibly matching TRBD1 (5 bases). Germline loops: CDR1 MNHEY, CDR2 SVGAGI. The CDR3 covers 15 residues. V was clipped by 10 bases and J by 5 bases, with 23 bases between them.

J is TRBJ1-5 and V is TRBV5-5; 7 bases are a match to TRBD1. Germline V gene sequence: CDR1 SGHKS, CDR2 YYEKEE (reference sequence). This CDR3 region has 15 residues. V gave up 2 bases and J gave up 3 bases; unmatched junction bases: 5. CDR3: CASSFQGTVNQPQHF. The CDR3 nucleotides are TGTGCCAGCAGCTTTCAGGGGACAGTCAATCAGCCCCAGCATTTT.

V usage is TRBV10-3 and J usage is TRBJ2-3; 9 nucleotides align to TRBD2. Germline V gene data show CDR1 as ENHRY and CDR2 as SYGVKD. Germline trimming cut 4 bases from V and 0 bases from J; bases unmatched to any gene: 8. There are 17 residues in the CDR3. CDR3 bases: TGTGCCATCAGTGCAGTAACAGCGGGAGGTAGCACAGATACGCAGTATTTT. It is translated as CAISAVTAGGSTDTQYF.